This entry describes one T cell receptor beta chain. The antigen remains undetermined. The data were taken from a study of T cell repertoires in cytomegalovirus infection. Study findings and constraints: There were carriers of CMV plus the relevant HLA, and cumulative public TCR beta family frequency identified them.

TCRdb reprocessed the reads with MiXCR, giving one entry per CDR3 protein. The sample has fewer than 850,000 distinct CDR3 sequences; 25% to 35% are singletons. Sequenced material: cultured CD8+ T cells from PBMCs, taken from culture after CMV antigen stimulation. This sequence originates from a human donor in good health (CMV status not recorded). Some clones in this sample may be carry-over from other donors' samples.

The CDR3 nucleotides read TGCAGTGCTAGAGATCGAGACAGGGGCTCTGGAAACACCATATATTTT. Translating it yields CSARDRDRGSGNTIYF. The chain uses TRBV20-1 and TRBJ1-3; 8 bases line up with TRBD1. V shed 0 bases and J 0 bases; nucleotides not matched to a gene: 4. The germline V gene has CDR1 DFQATT and CDR2 SNEGSKA (reference sequence). The CDR3 length is 16 residues.